The 15 T cell receptor beta chains below all came from one sample that was sequenced in a study of technical replicates of blood from four donors (dated 2017 in TCRdb). Receptors were amplified or captured by the immunoSEQ multiplex PCR assay. Sourced from immuneACCESS, this table was stored by TCRdb with only in-frame sequences that have V and J called. A share of the clones is absent; for the studies checked, an unresolved V gene accounts for under half, and the remainder has no known explanation. The sample profile shows about 61,000 clones; 70% to 90% of them were found once. Of the sample, around 4.9% is held by the ten largest clones. The sample consisted of PBMCs. These receptors originate from a human donor in good health. Some clones in this sample may be carry-over from other donors' samples.

This rearrangement joins TRBV2 to TRBJ1-1; a weak D match, TRBD1 (6 bases). The CDR3 spans 13 residues. V was clipped by 7 bases and J by 1 base, with 10 bases between them. Germline V gene lookup returns CDR1 SNHLY and CDR2 FYNNEI. CDR3 DNA: TGTGCCAGCATCTCGGACAGGAACACTGAAGCTTTCTTT. Encoded protein: CASISDRNTEAFF.

This sequence joins TRBV5-6 and TRBJ1-4; 12 positions match TRBD1. Germline CDR1 reads SGHDT; CDR2 reads YYEEEE. V was pared by 4 bases and J by 6 bases, with 10 bases of the junction left unmatched. The CDR3 spans 17 residues. The CDR3 nucleotides read TGTGCCAGCAGCGCCGGGACAGGGGGCTTTCGCGATGAAAAACTGTTTTTT. It translates to CASSAGTGGFRDEKLFF. Together with reference TRBV5-6 and TRBJ1-4, the CDR3 gives the full variable domain: DAGVTQSPTHLIKTRGQQVTLRCSPKSGHDTVSWYQQALGQGPQFIFQYYEEEERQRGNFPDRFSGHQFPNYSSELNVNALLLGDSALYLCASSAGTGGFRDEKLFFGSGTQLSVL.

This rearrangement joins TRBV10-3 to TRBJ2-7, with 7 positions matching TRBD2. From germline, CDR1 is ENHRY and CDR2 SYGVKD. The V and J ends lost 4 bases and 4 bases, in that order; junction bases with no gene match: 13. This CDR3 spans 16 amino acids. The CDR3 region is CAISVRRLATPYEQYF. The CDR3 DNA reads as TGTGCCATCAGTGTCCGACGACTAGCCACCCCATACGAGCAGTACTTC.

This chain connects TRBV4-1 to TRBJ2-7; tentative D call: TRBD2 (6 bases). Trimming removed 1 base at V and 5 bases at J, with 15 bases between. This CDR3 has 15 residues. Germline V gene data show CDR1 as MGHRA and CDR2 as YSYEKL. The CDR3 protein is CASSQVLGGKDEQYF. CDR3 DNA: TGCGCCAGCAGCCAAGTCCTCGGGGGTAAGGACGAGCAGTACTTC.

This chain connects TRBV9 to TRBJ1-2; weak D call: TRBD1 (6 bases). CDR1 and CDR2 (germline): SGDLS, YYNGEE. V shed 3 bases and J shed 8 bases, with 11 bases lying between them. CDR3 length: 12 residues. The CDR3 region is CASSEPGVGYTF. CDR3 DNA: TGTGCCAGCAGCGAGCCAGGGGTCGGCTACACCTTC.

The chain links TRBV10-3 to TRBJ2-4; D might be TRBD1 (6 bases). Per the germline V gene, CDR1 is ENHRY and CDR2 is SYGVKD. V gave up 2 bases and J gave up 2 bases, with 13 bases separating them. This CDR3 comprises 16 residues. The CDR3 DNA reads TGTGCCATCAGTGAGGCAGGGGATGTGACCAAAAACATTCAGTACTTC. This translates into CAISEAGDVTKNIQYF.

The V gene is TRBV6-4, the J gene TRBJ1-2; tentative D call: TRBD1 (6 bases). The CDR3 is 12 residues long. V was trimmed by 10 bases and J by 8 bases, leaving 17 bases between them. Per germline, CDR1 MRHNA and CDR2 SNTAGT. This CDR3 is CANSPRQGGYTF. CDR3 coding DNA: TGTGCCAACTCACCCCGGCAGGGGGGCTACACCTTC.

The chain combines TRBV20-1 with TRBJ1-2; D ambiguous. From germline, CDR1 is DFQATT and CDR2 SNEGSKA (reference sequence). The CDR3 is 10 residues long. Trimming pared 0 bases from V and 8 bases from J, leaving 4 bases between. The CDR3 DNA is TGCAGTGCTAGAGATTCGGGCTACACCTTC. Translation: CSARDSGYTF.

This chain uses TRBV27 with TRBJ2-7, with 10 bases identical to TRBD1. Germline trimming cut 5 bases from V and 1 base from J; bases unmatched to any gene: 2. Germline V gives CDR1 MNHEY, CDR2 SMNVEV (reference sequence). The CDR3 runs 14 residues. CDR3 in amino acids: CASSTDRGSYEQYF. As DNA, the CDR3 is TGTGCCAGCAGTACGGACAGGGGGTCCTACGAGCAGTACTTC.

V gene TRBV5-6 combines with J gene TRBJ1-2; D unresolved. V was clipped by 2 bases and J by 6 bases, with 14 bases between them. Per the germline V gene, CDR1 is SGHDT and CDR2 is YYEEEE. This CDR3 contains 14 residues. The CDR3 region is CASSLPGGIDGYTF. The CDR3 DNA reads TGTGCCAGCAGCTTACCGGGAGGGATAGATGGCTACACCTTC.

A single count supports this clone. This chain connects TRBV6-4 to TRBJ1-6, with TRBD1 matching over 7 bases. With V trimmed by 3 bases and J by 9 bases, 5 bases remained unmatched. This CDR3 region has 14 residues. CDR1 MRHNA and CDR2 SNTAGT come from the germline V gene. CDR3 protein: CASSEEGAGSPLHF. DNA for the CDR3: TGTGCCAGCAGTGAGGAGGGGGCAGGTTCACCCCTCCACTTT.

The chain recombines TRBV7-8 with TRBJ1-5, with D unresolved. The V and J ends lost 5 bases and 2 bases respectively, with 7 bases between them. The CDR3 is made up of 13 amino acids. Germline-derived CDR1 and CDR2 are SGHVS and FQNEAQ. As DNA, the CDR3 is TGTGCCAGCAGCGGAGGCCGCAATCAGCCCCAGCATTTT. Encoded protein: CASSGGRNQPQHF.

The chain is built from TRBV5-1 and TRBJ2-1; no firm D call. The germline V gene has CDR1 SGHRS and CDR2 YFSETQ. V gave up 1 base and J gave up 5 bases, with 13 bases separating them. This CDR3 is 15 amino acids long. This CDR3 is CASSLNLQLNNEQFF. CDR3 DNA sequence: TGCGCCAGCAGCTTGAATTTACAGTTAAACAATGAGCAGTTCTTC.

This clone was picked up one time. This chain links TRBV7-6 with TRBJ2-7, with 7 bases that match TRBD1. The CDR3 contains 13 residues. Germline CDR1 SGHVS, CDR2 FNYEAQ. Germline trimming cut 5 bases from V and 2 bases from J; bases unmatched to any gene: 3. The CDR3 region has the DNA TGTGCCAGCAGCCGGGGACAGCCCTACGAGCAGTACTTC. This translates into CASSRGQPYEQYF.

This clone was seen more than once but under ten times. The chain recombines TRBV15 with TRBJ1-2; D gene ambiguous. The germline V gene has CDR1 LNHNV and CDR2 YYDKDF (reference sequence). V was trimmed by 4 bases and J by 1 base, leaving 13 bases between them. This CDR3 is 15 amino acids long. The CDR3 loop reads CATSTVDYLNYGYTF. The CDR3 DNA sequence: TGTGCCACCAGCACCGTGGACTACCTTAACTATGGCTACACCTTC.